This T cell receptor (beta chain) was obtained from a study of regulatory T cells in long-lasting Graves disease. The study, taken as a whole, reports: Accuracy may have suffered from the small sample size.

V was shortened by 0 bases and J by 6 bases, with 11 bases between the two germline ends. The germline V gene has CDR1 SGHVS and CDR2 FNYEAQ. The CDR3 sequence is 14 residues long. With iRepertoire HTBI primers and Arm-PCR of CDR3 regions, TCR beta libraries were built. Via MiXCR, TCRdb re-called the multiplex PCR reads, giving one row per CDR3 protein. The repertoire includes a few hundred thousand distinct CDR3 sequences, roughly a sixth of them detected once, and roughly 27% sits in the top ten. This clonotype was counted many times. What it binds is unknown. The time point denotes: newly diagnosed GD, antithyroid drugs for less than 3 months. Researchers made the TCR library from RNA that was extracted from PBMCs. From each patient, about 8.3 milliliters of peripheral blood was drawn and collected into an EDTA anticoagulant tube. Separately, the same data were catalogued under a study of T cells in Graves' hyperthyroidism and ophthalmopathy. That report notes: The TCR CDR3 was amplified in a first-round RT-PCR using the HTBI primer set.

This specimen consisted of peripheral blood mononuclear cells (PBMCs), obtained at new diagnosis, from a patient treated with antithyroid drugs. This chain uses TRBV7-6 with TRBJ1-1, with D perhaps matching TRBD1 (5 bases). The origin of this receptor is a man aged 35 to 55 with Graves disease. The CDR3: CASSLAGGNAEAFF. The CDR3 region has the DNA TGTGCCAGCAGCTTAGCTGGGGGAAACGCTGAAGCTTTCTTT.